The present T cell receptor (beta chain) was sequenced within a study of early T cells in non-severe SARS-CoV-2 infection. At the level of the study: Chains were not paired, and sequencing was done on bulk RNA from unsorted whole blood. General observations from the study: Private and CD4 specificities were missed by VDJdb matching, skewed to anti-spike CD8.

CDR3 length: 15 amino acids. Trimming took 3 bases from V and 2 from J, leaving 8 bases between them. The germline gives CDR1 SGHAT, CDR2 FQDESV (reference sequence). On this clonotype itself: No antigen is known for it.

Attachment of unique molecular identifiers was made to individual cDNA molecules. TCRdb reprocessed the 5' RACE reads via MiXCR and lists one record per CDR3 protein. The sample yields under 85,000 distinct CDR3 sequences, roughly 15% seen once. Sequenced here: whole blood, sampled at baseline. The sequence was obtained from an adult who was a healthcare worker with PCR-confirmed SARS-CoV-2 infection or an uninfected control (not recorded which). The chain has TRBV11-1 and TRBJ2-6; D is possibly TRBD2 (6 bases). The CDR3 sequence is CASSLRLAGANVLTF. In DNA, the CDR3 is TGTGCCAGCAGCTTGCGACTAGCTGGGGCCAACGTCCTGACTTTC.